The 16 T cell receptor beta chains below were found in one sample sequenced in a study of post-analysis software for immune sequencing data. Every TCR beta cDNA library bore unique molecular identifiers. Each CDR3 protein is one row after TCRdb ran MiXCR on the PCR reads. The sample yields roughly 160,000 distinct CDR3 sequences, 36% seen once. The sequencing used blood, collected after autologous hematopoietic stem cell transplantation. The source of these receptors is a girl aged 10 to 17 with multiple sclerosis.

CDR3 loop: CASSVGGTVGEKLFF. In DNA, the CDR3 is TGTGCCAGCAGCGTTGGCGGGACAGTGGGTGAAAAACTGTTTTTT. The chain employs TRBV9 and TRBJ1-4, with 7 bases fitting TRBD1. After removal of 2 bases from V and 7 bases from J, the junction contained 8 bases not matched to a gene. The V gene's germline CDR1 is SGDLS and CDR2 YYNGEE. The CDR3 spans 15 residues.

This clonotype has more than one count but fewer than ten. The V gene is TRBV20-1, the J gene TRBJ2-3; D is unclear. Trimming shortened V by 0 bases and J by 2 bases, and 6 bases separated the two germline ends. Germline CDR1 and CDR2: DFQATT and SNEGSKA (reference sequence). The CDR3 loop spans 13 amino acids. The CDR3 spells CSAREANTDTQYF. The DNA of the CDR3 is TGCAGTGCTAGAGAGGCTAACACAGATACGCAGTATTTT.

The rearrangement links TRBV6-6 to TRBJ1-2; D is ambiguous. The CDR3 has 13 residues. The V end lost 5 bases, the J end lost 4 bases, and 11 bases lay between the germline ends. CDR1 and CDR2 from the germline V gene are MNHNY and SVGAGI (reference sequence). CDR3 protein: CASSLPGGYGYTF. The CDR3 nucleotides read TGTGCCAGCAGTCTTCCAGGAGGCTATGGCTACACCTTC.

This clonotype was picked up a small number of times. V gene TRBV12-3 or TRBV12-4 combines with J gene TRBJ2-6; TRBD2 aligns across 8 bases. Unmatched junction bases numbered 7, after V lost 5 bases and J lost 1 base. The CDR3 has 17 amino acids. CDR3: CASSPGGGRSGANVLTF. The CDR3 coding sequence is TGTGCCAGCAGTCCGGGAGGGGGGAGGTCTGGGGCCAACGTCCTGACTTTC.

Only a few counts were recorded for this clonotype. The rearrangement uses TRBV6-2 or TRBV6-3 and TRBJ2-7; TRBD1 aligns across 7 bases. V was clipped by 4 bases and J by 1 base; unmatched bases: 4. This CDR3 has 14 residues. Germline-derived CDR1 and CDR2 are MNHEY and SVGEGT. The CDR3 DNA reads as TGTGCCAGCAGTTTCGCGACAGGGTCCTACGAGCAGTACTTC. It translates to CASSFATGSYEQYF.

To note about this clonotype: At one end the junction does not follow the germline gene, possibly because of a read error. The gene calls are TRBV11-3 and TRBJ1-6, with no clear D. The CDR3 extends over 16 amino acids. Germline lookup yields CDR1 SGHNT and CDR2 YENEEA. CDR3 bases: TGTGCCAGCAGATTTCGGGCAGCCCGGTATAATTCACCCCCCCACTTT. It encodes CASRFRAARYNSPPHF.

The DNA for the CDR3 is TGCAGTGCTCCGGCGCTCGACCAAGAATACGAGCAGTTCTTC. Protein: CSAPALDQEYEQFF. This chain links TRBV20-1 with TRBJ2-1; D unclear. V was shortened by 5 bases and J by 10 bases, with 21 bases between the two germline ends. The CDR3 totals 14 residues. CDR1 and CDR2 (germline): DFQATT, SNEGSKA (reference sequence).

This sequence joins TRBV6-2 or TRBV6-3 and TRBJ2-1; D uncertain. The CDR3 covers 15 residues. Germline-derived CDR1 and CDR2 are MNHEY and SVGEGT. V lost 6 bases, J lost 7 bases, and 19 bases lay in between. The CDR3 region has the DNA TGTGCCAGCAGCCCTCTTCCGGACCGAGGTAATGAGCAGTTCTTC. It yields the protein CASSPLPDRGNEQFF.

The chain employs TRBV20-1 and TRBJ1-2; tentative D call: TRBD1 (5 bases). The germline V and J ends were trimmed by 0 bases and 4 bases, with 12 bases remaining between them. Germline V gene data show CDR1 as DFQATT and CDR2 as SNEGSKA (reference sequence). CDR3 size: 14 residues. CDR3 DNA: TGCAGTGCTAGAGATGGGGCAGGATTCTATGGCTACACCTTC. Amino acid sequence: CSARDGAGFYGYTF.

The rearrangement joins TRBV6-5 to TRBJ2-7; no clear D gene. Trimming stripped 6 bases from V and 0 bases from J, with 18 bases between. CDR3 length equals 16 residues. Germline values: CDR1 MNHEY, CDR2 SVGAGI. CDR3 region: CASSRVSSLRSYEQYF. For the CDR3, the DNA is TGTGCCAGCAGCCGCGTGTCGTCCTTACGCTCCTACGAGCAGTACTTC.

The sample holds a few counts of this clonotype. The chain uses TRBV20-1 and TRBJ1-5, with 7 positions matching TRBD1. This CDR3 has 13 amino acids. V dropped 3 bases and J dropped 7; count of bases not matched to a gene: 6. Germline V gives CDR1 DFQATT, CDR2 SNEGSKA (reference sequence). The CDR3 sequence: CSARPNRGQPQHF. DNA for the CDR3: TGCAGTGCTAGGCCCAACAGGGGCCAGCCCCAGCATTTT.

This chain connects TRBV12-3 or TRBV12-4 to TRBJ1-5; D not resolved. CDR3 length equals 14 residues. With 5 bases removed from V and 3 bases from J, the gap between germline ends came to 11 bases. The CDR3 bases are TGTGCCAGCAGTGCTGGTGGGAACAATCAGCCCCAGCATTTT. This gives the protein CASSAGGNNQPQHF.

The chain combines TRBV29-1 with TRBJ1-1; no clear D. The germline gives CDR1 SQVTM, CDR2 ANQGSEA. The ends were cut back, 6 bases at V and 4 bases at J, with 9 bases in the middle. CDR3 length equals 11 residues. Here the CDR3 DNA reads TGCAGCGTCGTTACCTCCACTGAAGCTTTCTTT. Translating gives CSVVTSTEAFF.

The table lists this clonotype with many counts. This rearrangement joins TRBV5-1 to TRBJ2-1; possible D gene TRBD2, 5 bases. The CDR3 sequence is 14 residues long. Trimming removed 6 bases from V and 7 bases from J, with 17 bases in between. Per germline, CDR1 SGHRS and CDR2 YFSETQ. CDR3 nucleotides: TGCGCCAGCACCCCAGCGGACCCTGGGAATGAGCAGTTCTTC. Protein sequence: CASTPADPGNEQFF.

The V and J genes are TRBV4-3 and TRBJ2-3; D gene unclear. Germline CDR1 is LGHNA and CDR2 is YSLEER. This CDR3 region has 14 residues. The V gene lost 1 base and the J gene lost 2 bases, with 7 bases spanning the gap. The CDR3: CASSQGRYTDTQYF. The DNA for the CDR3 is TGCGCCAGCAGCCAAGGGCGATACACAGATACGCAGTATTTT.

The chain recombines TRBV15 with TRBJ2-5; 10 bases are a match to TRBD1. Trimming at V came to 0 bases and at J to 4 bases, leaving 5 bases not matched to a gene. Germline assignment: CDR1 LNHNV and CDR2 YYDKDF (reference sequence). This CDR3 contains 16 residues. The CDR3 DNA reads TGTGCCACCAGCAGAGAAAAAGGGACAGGGGTAGAGACCCAGTACTTC. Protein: CATSREKGTGVETQYF.